The T cell receptor beta chain under discussion was sequenced for a study of cytomegalovirus exposure and HLA in healthy donors. The study ran its PCR with 60 Vbeta and 13 Jbeta primers. Some clones are missing from TCRdb's copy, which holds only in-frame ones; the method was immunoSEQ multiplex PCR. The sample lists about 190,000 clones, under 85% occurring once. As for the donors, each was a healthy bone marrow donor. Germline V gene sequence: CDR1 MNHEY, CDR2 SVGAGI. The CDR3 length is 13 residues. The germline V and J ends were trimmed by 2 bases and 2 bases, with 6 bases remaining between them. V is TRBV6-5 and J is TRBJ1-2; D uncertain. The sequencing input was PBMCs. This receptor was taken from a woman in her fifties or sixties in good health and CMV-seropositive. CDR3 coding DNA: TGTGCCAGCAGTTACCTGGAGAACTATGGCTACACCTTC. Translating it yields CASSYLENYGYTF.